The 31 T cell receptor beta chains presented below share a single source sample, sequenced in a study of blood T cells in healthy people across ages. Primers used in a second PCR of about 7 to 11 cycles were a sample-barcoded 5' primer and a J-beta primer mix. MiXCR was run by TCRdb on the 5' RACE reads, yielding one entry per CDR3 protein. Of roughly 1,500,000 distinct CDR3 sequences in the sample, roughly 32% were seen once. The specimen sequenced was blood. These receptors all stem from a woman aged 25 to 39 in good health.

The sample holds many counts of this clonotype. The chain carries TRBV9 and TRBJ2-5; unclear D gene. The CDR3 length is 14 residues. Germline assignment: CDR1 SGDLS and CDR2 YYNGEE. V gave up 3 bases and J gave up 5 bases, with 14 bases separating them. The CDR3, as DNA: TGTGCCAGCAGCGAGTCTGGCGAGGAGGAGACCCAGTACTTC. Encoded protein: CASSESGEEETQYF.

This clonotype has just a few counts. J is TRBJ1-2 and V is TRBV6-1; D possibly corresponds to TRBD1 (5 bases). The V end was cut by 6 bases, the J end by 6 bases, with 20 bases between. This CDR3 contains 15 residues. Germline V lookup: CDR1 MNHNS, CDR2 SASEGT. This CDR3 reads CASSWAAGPQNGYTF. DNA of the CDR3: TGTGCCAGCAGCTGGGCGGCAGGGCCCCAAAATGGCTACACCTTC.

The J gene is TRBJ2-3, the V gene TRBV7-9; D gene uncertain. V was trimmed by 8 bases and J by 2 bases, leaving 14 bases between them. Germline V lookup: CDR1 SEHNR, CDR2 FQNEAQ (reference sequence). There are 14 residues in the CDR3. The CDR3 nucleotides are TGTGCCAGCGCAAAGTCACTTTCCACAGATACGCAGTATTTT. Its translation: CASAKSLSTDTQYF.

The CDR3 is CATSRAWNQPQHF. The CDR3, as DNA: TGTGCCACCAGCAGAGCCTGGAATCAGCCCCAGCATTTT. The chain carries TRBV15 and TRBJ1-5; D gene ambiguous. V gave up 1 base and J gave up 4 bases, with 5 bases separating them. CDR1 LNHNV and CDR2 YYDKDF come from the germline V gene (reference sequence). The CDR3 runs to 13 residues.

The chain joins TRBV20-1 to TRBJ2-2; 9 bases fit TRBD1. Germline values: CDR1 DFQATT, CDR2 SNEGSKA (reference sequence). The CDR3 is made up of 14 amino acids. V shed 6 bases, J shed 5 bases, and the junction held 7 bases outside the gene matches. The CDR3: CSALNRGRTGELFF. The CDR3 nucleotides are TGCAGTGCCCTAAACAGGGGGCGAACCGGGGAGCTGTTTTTT.

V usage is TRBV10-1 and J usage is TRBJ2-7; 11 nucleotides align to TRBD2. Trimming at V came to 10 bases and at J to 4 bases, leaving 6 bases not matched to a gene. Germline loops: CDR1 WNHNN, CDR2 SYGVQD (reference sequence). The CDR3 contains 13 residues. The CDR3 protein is CANSGLADYEQYF. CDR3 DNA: TGCGCCAACTCGGGACTAGCGGATTACGAGCAGTACTTC.

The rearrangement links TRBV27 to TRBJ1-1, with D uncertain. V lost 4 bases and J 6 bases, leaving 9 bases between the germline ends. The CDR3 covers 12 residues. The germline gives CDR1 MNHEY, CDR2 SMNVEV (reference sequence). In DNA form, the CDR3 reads TGTGCCAGCAGTTCTAAGGGTGCTGAAGCTTTCTTT. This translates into CASSSKGAEAFF.

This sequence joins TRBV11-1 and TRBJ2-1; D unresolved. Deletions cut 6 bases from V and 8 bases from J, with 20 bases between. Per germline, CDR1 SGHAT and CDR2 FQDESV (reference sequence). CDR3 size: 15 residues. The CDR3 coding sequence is TGTGCCAGCAGTACGACGGTGGCCCTTGGCGATGAGCAGTTCTTC. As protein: CASSTTVALGDEQFF.

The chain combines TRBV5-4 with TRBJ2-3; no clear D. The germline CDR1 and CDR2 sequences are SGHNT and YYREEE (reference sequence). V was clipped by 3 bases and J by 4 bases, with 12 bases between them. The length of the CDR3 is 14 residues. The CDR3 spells CASSSLTGADTQYF. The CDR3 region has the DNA TGTGCCAGCAGCTCGTTGACGGGCGCAGATACGCAGTATTTT.

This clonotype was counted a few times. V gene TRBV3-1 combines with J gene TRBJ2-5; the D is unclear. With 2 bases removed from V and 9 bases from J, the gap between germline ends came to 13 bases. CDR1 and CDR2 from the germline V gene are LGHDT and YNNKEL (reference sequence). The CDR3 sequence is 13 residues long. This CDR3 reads CASSQMLERPQYF. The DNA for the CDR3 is TGTGCCAGCAGCCAAATGTTAGAGAGGCCCCAGTACTTC.

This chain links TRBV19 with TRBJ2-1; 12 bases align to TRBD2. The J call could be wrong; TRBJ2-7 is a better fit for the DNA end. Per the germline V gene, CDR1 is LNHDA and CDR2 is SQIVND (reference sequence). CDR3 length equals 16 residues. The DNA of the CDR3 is TGTGCCAGTAGTACCCGACTAGCGGGAGCCCACAATGAGCAGTACTTC. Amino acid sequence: CASSTRLAGAHNEQYF.

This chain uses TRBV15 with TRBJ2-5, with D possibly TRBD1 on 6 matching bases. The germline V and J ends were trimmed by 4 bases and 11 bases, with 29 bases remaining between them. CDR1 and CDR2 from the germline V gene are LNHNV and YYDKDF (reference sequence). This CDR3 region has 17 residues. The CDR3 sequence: CATSIPHTGSPYNEQYF. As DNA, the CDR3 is TGTGCCACCAGCATCCCTCACACAGGGAGTCCCTACAATGAGCAGTACTTC.

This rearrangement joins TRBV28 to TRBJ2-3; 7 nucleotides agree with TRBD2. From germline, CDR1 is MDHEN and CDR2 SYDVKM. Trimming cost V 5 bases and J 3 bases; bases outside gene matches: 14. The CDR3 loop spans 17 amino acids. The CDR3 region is CASSPTLTGGTTDTQYF. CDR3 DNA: TGTGCCAGCAGTCCGACCCTGACGGGAGGAACAACAGATACGCAGTATTTT.

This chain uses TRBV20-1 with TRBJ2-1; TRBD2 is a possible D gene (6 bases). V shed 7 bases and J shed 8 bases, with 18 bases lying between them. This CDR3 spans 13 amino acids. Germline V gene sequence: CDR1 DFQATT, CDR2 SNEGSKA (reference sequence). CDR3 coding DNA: TGCAGTGAAAGGAGGAGGGCTAATGATGAGCAGTTCTTC. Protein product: CSERRRANDEQFF.

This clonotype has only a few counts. CDR3 sequence (DNA): TGTGCCAGCGGCGGACAGAAGGGCCTCAATGAGCAGTTCTTC. Protein product: CASGGQKGLNEQFF. V gene TRBV2 combines with J gene TRBJ2-1; tentatively, D is TRBD1 (6 bases). The V and J ends lost 8 bases and 6 bases respectively, with 17 bases between them. This CDR3 comprises 14 residues. In germline, CDR1 is SNHLY, CDR2 FYNNEI.

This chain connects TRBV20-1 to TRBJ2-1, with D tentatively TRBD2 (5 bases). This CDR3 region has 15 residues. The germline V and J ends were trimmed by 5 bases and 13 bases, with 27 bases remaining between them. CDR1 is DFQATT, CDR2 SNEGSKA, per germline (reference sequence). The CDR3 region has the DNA TGCAGTGCTTCTCCCCCGGAGGCCGAACAAGAGACCCAGTTCTTC. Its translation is CSASPPEAEQETQFF.

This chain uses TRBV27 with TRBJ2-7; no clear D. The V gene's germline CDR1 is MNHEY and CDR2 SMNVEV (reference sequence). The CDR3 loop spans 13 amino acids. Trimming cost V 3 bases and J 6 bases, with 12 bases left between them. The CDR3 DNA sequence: TGTGCCAGCAGTTTCATCAACAAAGCCGAGCAGTACTTC. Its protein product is CASSFINKAEQYF.

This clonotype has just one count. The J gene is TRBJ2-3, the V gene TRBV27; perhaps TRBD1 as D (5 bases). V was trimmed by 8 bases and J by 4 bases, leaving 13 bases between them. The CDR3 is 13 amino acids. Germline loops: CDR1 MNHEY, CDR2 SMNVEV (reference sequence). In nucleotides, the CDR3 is TGTGCCAGCTGGGGCACTCGCGCAGATACGCAGTATTTT. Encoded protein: CASWGTRADTQYF.

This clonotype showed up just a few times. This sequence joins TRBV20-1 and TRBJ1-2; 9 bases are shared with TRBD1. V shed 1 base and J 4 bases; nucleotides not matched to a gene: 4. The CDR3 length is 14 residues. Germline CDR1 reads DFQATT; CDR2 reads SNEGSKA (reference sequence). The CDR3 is CSARGTGASYGYTF. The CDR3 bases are TGCAGTGCTAGAGGGACAGGGGCTTCCTATGGCTACACCTTC.

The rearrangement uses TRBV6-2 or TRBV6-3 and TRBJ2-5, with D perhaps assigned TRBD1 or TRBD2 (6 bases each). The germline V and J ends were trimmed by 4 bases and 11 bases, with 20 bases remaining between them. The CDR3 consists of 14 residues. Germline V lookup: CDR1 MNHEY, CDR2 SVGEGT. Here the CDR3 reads CASSLGWGDNEQYF. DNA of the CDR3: TGTGCCAGCAGTTTGGGGTGGGGGGACAATGAGCAGTACTTC.

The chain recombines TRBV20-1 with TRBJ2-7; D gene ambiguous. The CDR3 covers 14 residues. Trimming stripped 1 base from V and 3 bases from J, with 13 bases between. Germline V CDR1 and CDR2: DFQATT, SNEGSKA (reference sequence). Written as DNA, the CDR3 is TGCAGTGCTAGAGCAGTTTCCAGTAGCTACGAGCAGTACTTC. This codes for CSARAVSSSYEQYF.

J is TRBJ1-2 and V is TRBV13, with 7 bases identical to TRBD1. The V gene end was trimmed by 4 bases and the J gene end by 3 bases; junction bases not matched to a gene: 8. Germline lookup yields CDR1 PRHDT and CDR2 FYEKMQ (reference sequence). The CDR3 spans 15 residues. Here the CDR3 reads CASSSTGFKDYGYTF. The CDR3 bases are TGTGCCAGCAGCTCGACAGGGTTTAAAGACTATGGCTACACCTTC. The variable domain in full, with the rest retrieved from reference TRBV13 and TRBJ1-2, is AAGVIQSPRHLIKEKRETATLKCYPIPRHDTVYWYQQGPGQDPQFLISFYEKMQSDKGSIPDRFSAQQFSDYHSELNMSSLELGDSALYFCASSSTGFKDYGYTFGSGTRLTVV.

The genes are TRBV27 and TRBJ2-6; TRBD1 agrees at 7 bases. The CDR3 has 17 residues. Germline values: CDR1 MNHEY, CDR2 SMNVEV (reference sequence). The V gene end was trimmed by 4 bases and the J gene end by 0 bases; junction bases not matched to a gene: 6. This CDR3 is CASSSLTGRSGANVLTF. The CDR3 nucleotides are TGTGCCAGCAGTTCTTTGACAGGGCGCTCTGGGGCCAACGTCCTGACTTTC.

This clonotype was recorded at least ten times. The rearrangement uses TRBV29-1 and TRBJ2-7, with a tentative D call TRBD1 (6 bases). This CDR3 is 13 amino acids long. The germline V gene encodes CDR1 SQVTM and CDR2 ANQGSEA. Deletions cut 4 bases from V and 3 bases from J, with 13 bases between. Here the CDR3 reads CSVAPGQIYEQYF. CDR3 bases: TGCAGCGTTGCTCCGGGACAAATCTACGAGCAGTACTTC.

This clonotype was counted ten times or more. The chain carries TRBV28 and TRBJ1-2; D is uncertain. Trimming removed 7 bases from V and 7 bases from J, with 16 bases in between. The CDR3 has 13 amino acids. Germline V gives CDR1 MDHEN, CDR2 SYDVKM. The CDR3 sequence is CASNTLGYGGYTF. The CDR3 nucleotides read TGTGCCAGCAATACACTGGGGTACGGTGGCTACACCTTC.

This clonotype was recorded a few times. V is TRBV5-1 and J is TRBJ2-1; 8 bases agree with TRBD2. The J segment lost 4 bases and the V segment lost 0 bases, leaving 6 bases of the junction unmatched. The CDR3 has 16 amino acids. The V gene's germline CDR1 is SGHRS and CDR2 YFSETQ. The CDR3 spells CASSLAGVAGYNEQFF. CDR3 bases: TGCGCCAGCAGCTTGGCCGGGGTAGCGGGGTACAATGAGCAGTTCTTC.

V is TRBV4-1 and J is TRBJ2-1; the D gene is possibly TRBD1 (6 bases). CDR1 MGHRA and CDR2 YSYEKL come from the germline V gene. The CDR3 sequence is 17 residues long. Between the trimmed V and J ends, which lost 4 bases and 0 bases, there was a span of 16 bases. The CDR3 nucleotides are TGCGCCAGCAGCCCCAGGGGACCGGATAGCTCCTACAATGAGCAGTTCTTC. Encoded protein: CASSPRGPDSSYNEQFF.

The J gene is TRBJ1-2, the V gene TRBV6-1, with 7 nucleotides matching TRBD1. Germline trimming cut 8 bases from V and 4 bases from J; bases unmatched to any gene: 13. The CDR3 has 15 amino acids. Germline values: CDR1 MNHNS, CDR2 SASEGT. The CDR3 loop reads CASLKPGQPFYGYTF. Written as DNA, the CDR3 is TGTGCCAGCCTTAAACCGGGACAGCCATTCTATGGCTACACCTTC.

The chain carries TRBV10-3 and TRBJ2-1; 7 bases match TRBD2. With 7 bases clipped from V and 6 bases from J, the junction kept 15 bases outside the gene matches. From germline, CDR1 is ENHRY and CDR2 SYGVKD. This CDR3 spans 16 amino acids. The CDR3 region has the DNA TGTGCCATCACCACCGATCCGGCGGGAGCGGGCAATGAGCAGTTCTTC. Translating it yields CAITTDPAGAGNEQFF.

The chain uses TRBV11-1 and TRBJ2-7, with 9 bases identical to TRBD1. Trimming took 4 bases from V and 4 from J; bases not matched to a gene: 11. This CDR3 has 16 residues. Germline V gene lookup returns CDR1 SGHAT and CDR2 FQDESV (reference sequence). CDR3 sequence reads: CASSSGQGIGGYEQYF. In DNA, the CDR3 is TGTGCCAGCAGCTCGGGACAGGGAATCGGAGGATACGAGCAGTACTTC.

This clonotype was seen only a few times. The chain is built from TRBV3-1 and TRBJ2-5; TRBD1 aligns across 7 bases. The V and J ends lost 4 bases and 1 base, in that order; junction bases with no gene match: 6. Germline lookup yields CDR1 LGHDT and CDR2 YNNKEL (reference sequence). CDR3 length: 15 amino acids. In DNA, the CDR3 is TGTGCCAGCAGCCGAAGAGGGGGCCGCCAAGAGACCCAGTACTTC. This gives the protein CASSRRGGRQETQYF.